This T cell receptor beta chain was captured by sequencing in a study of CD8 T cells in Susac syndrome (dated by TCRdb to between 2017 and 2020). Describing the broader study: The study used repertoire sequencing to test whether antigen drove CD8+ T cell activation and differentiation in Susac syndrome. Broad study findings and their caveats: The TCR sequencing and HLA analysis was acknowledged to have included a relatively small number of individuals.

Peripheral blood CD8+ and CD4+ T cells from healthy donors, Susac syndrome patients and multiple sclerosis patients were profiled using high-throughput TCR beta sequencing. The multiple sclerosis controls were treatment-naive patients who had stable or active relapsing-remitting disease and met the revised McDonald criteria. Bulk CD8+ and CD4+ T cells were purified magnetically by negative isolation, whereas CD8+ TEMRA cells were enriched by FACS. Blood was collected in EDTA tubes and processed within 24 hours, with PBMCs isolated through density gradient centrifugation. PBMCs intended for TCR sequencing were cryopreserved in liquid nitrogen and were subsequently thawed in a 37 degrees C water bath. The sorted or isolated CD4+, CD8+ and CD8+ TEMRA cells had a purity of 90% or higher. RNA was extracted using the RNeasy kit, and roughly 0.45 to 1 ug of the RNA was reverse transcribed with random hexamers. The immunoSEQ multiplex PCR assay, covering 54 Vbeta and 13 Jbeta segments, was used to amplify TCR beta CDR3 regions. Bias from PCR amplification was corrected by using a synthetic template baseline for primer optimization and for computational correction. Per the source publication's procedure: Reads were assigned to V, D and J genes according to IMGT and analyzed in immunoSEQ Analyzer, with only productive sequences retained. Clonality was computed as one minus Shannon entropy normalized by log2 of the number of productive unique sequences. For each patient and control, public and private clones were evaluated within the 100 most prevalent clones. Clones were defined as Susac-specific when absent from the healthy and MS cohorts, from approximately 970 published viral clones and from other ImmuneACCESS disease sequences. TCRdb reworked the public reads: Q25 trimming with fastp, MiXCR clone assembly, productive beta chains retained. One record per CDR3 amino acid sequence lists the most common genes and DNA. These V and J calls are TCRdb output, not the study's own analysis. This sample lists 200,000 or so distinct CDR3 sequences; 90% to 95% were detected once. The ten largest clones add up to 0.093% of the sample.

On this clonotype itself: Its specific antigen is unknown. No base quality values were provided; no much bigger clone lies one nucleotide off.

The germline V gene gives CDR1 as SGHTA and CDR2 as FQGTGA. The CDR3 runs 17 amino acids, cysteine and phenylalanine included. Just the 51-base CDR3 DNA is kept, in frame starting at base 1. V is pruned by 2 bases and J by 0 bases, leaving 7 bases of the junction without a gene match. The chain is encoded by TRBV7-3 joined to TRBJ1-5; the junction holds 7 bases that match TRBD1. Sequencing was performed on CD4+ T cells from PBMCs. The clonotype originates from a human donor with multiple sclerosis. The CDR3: CASSLRQGRNSNQPQHF. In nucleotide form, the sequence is TGTGCCAGCAGCTTACGACAGGGACGCAATAGCAATCAGCCCCAGCATTTT.